This T cell receptor beta chain comes out of a study of T cells in localized non-small cell lung cancer. The V end was cut by 4 bases, the J end by 4 bases, with 10 bases between. Germline CDR1 and CDR2: SGHTA and FQGNSA. The CDR3 contains 13 residues. This table comes from immunoSEQ multiplex PCR, and its TCRdb copy is limited to in-frame clones, with some not included. Found here are approximately 40,000 clones, about 86% of them singletons; the top ten hold 5.5% to 7%. This clone was observed a handful of times. The receptor comes from a man between 40 and 70 years old with stage I lung adenocarcinoma. Sequenced here: peripheral blood, sampled before any cancer treatment. The V call is TRBV7-2, the J call TRBJ1-2, with D possibly TRBD1 on 5 matching bases. The CDR3 DNA reads as TGTGCCAGCAGCTCGGGACTGGGCTATGGCTACACCTTC. This translates into CASSSGLGYGYTF.